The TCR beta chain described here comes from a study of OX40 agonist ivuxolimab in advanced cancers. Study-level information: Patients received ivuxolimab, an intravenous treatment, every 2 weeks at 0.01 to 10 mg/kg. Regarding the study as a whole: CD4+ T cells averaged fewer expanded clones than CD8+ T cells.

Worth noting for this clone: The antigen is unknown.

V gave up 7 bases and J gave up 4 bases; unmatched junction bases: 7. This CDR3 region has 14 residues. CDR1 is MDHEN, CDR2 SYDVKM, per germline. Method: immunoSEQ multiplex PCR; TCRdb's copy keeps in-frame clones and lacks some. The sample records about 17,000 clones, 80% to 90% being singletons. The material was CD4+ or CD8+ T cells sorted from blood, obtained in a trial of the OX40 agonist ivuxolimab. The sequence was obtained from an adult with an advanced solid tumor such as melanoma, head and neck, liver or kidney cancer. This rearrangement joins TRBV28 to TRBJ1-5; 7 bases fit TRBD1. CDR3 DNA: TGTGCCAGCAATATGGACAGGTGGAATCAGCCCCAGCATTTT. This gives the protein CASNMDRWNQPQHF.